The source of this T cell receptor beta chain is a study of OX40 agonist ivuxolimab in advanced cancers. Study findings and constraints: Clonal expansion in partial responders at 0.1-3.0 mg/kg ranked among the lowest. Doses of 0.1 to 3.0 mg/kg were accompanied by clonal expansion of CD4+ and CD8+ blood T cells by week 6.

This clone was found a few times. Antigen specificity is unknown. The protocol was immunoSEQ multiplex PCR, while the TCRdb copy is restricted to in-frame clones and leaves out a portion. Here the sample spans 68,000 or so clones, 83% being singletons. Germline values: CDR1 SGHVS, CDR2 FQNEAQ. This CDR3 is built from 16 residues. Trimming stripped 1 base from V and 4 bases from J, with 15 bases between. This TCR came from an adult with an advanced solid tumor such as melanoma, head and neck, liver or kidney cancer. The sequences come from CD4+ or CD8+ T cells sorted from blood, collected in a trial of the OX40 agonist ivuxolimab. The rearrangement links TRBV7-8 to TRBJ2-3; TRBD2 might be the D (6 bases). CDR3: CASSLELAPSPDTQYF. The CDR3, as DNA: TGTGCCAGCAGCTTAGAACTAGCCCCCAGCCCAGATACGCAGTATTTT.